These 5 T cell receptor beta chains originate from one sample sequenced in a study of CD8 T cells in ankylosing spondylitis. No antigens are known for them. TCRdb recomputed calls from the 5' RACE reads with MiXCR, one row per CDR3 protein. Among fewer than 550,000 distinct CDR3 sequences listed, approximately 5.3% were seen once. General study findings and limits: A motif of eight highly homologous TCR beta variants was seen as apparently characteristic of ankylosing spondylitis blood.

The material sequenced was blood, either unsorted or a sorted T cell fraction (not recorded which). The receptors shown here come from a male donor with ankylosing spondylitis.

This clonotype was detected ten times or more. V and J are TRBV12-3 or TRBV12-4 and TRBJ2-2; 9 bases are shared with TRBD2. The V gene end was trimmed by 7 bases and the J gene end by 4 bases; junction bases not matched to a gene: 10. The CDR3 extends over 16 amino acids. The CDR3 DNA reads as TGTGCCAGCACCTTGCTGCTAGCGGGATTCACCGGGGAGCTGTTTTTT. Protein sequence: CASTLLLAGFTGELFF.

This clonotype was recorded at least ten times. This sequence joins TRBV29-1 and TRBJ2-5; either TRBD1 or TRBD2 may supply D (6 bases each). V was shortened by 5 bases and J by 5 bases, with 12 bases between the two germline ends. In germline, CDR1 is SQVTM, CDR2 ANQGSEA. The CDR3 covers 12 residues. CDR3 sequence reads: CSVKGGTETQYF. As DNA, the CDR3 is TGCAGCGTTAAGGGGGGAACCGAGACCCAGTACTTC. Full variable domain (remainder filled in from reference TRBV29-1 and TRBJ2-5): SAVISQKPSRDICQRGTSLTIQCQVDSQVTMMFWYRQQPGQSLTLIATANQGSEATYESGFVIDKFPISRPNLTFSTLTVSNMSPEDSSIYLCSVKGGTETQYFGPGTRLLVL.

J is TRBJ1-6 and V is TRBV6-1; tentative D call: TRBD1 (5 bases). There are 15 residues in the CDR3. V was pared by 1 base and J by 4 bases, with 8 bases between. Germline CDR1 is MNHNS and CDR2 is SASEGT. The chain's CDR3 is CASSEVTAYNSPLHF. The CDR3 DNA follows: TGTGCCAGCAGTGAAGTGACAGCTTATAATTCACCCCTCCACTTT.

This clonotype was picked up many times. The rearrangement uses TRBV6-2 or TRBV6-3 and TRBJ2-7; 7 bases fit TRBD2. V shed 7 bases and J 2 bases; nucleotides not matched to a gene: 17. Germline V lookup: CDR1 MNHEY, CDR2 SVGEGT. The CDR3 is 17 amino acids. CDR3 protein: CASNKGLAALGTYEQYF. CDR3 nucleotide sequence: TGTGCCAGCAACAAAGGTCTAGCGGCCCTCGGGACCTACGAGCAGTACTTC.

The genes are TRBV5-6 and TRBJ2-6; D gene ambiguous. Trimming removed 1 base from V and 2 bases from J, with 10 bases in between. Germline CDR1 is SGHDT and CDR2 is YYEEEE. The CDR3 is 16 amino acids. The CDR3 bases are TGTGCCAGCAGCTTGCAAGGAGACCCTGGGGCCAACGTCCTGACTTTC. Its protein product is CASSLQGDPGANVLTF.